The 7 T cell receptor beta chains below all came from one sample that was sequenced in a study of blood T cell repertoires in COVID-19. Measured with immunoSEQ multiplex PCR; TCRdb has only the in-frame clones, and not every one. This sample yields some 350,000 clones, of which 80% to 90% are seen a single time; over 6% belongs to the top ten. Specimen: peripheral blood. The source is a woman between 50 and 59 years old with COVID-19, enrolled during active disease.

V gene TRBV5-6 combines with J gene TRBJ1-2; 8 nucleotides align to TRBD1. There are 13 residues in the CDR3. J gave up 4 bases and V 9 bases, and 8 bases lay outside the gene matches. CDR1 is SGHDT, CDR2 YYEEEE, per germline. This chain's CDR3 is CATQGARGYGYTF. The CDR3 DNA reads as TGTGCCACCCAGGGGGCGCGGGGCTATGGCTACACCTTC.

J is TRBJ2-1 and V is TRBV7-9; 7 bases align to TRBD2. The CDR3 is 14 amino acids. From germline, CDR1 is SEHNR and CDR2 FQNEAQ (reference sequence). V dropped 0 bases and J dropped 6; count of bases not matched to a gene: 2. CDR3 in DNA: TGTGCCAGCAGCTTAGCGCTAGCGGTCAATGAGCAGTTCTTC. Translating it yields CASSLALAVNEQFF.

This chain uses TRBV10-3 with TRBJ2-7; D perhaps matches TRBD2 (6 bases). This CDR3 contains 13 residues. V was cut by 8 bases and J by 3 bases, with 14 bases left in between. From germline, CDR1 is ENHRY and CDR2 SYGVKD. The CDR3 is CAIAVPGVYEQYF. CDR3 DNA: TGTGCCATCGCGGTCCCGGGGGTCTACGAGCAGTACTTC.

The chain joins TRBV6-4 to TRBJ1-1, with D maybe TRBD1 (6 bases). The length of the CDR3 is 16 residues. The V end was cut by 2 bases, the J end by 6 bases, with 19 bases between. Germline-derived CDR1 and CDR2 are MRHNA and SNTAGT. The CDR3 sequence: CASSDDPTGALSEAFF. CDR3 bases: TGTGCCAGCAGTGACGATCCGACAGGAGCCCTCTCTGAAGCTTTCTTT.

The rearrangement joins TRBV13 to TRBJ2-7; TRBD2 aligns across 13 bases. The CDR3 is 15 residues long. V shed 5 bases and J 4 bases; nucleotides not matched to a gene: 5. Germline values: CDR1 PRHDT, CDR2 FYEKMQ (reference sequence). The chain's CDR3 is CASSRTTSGRYEQYF. The DNA of the CDR3 is TGTGCCAGCAGCAGGACGACTAGCGGGAGGTACGAGCAGTACTTC.

V usage is TRBV5-1 and J usage is TRBJ1-1; D remains unclear. CDR1 is SGHRS, CDR2 YFSETQ, per germline. There are 15 residues in the CDR3. The germline V and J ends were trimmed by 3 bases and 0 bases, with 12 bases remaining between them. CDR3: CASSSGSGMNTEAFF. CDR3 bases: TGCGCCAGCAGCTCGGGCTCGGGAATGAACACTGAAGCTTTCTTT.

The V call is TRBV7-2, the J call TRBJ2-4; possibly TRBD1 for D (5 bases). CDR3 length equals 15 residues. Germline V gene lookup returns CDR1 SGHTA and CDR2 FQGNSA. The germline V and J ends were trimmed by 4 bases and 3 bases, with 13 bases remaining between them. CDR3 bases: TGTGCCAGCAGCTCCCGACAGCACGGCAAAAACATTCAGTACTTC. Its protein is CASSSRQHGKNIQYF.